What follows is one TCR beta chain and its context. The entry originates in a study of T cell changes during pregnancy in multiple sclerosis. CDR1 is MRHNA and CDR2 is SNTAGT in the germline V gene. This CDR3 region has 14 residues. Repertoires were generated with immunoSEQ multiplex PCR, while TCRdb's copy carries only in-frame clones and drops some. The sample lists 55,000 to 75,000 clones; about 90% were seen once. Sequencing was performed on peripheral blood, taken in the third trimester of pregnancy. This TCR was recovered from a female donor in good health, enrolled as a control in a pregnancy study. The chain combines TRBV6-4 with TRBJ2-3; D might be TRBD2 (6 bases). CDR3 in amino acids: CPAPEGRLADTQYF. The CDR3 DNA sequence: TGTCCCGCACCGGAGGGGAGGTTGGCAGATACGCAGTATTTT.